This T cell receptor beta chain was found in a study of PD-L1 blockade in urothelial cancer. Looking at the study overall: Median blood clonality was around 0.08, with about 86,000 unique TCRs.

The CDR3 contains 14 residues. Germline V gene sequence: CDR1 LNHDA, CDR2 SQIVND (reference sequence). V lost 4 bases, J lost 1 base, and 10 bases lay in between. Assay used: immunoSEQ multiplex PCR; TCRdb lists only in-frame clones, some missing. Among about 130,000 clones, approximately 88% were seen once, and the ten largest hold roughly 3.2%. The time point here: pretreatment peripheral blood. J is TRBJ1-1 and V is TRBV19, with unresolved D. The receptor comes from a man between 45 and 60 years old with urothelial cancer. The sequencing here drew on PBMCs, taken around atezolizumab (anti-PD-L1) treatment. CDR3 DNA: TGTGCCAGTAGTACCACAGTTAAGAACACTGAAGCTTTCTTT. It specifies CASSTTVKNTEAFF. Drawing the rest from reference TRBV19 and TRBJ1-1, the complete variable domain is DGGITQSPKYLFRKEGQNVTLSCEQNLNHDAMYWYRQDPGQGLRLIYYSQIVNDFQKGDIAEGYSVSREKKESFPLTVTSAQKNPTAFYLCASSTTVKNTEAFFGQGTRLTVV.